The source of this T cell receptor (beta chain) is a study of T cells after yellow fever vaccination. As regards this clonotype: Antigen specificity is unknown.

TCRdb independently ran MiXCR on the 5' RACE reads; one entry per CDR3 protein. The table shows 300,000 to 400,000 distinct CDR3 sequences, with more than 5.5% occurring only once. Study results and caveats: Most primary-vaccination clones recurred post-booster (about 96% CD4, around 86% CD8). The secondary response was weaker, and its peak arrived faster, on day 5 versus 15.

Germline-derived CDR1 and CDR2 are DFQATT and SNEGSKA (reference sequence). The ends lost 3 bases at V and 7 bases at J; junction bases unmatched: 8. The CDR3 extends over 15 amino acids. The TCR sequence derives from a young man who received the YFV17D yellow fever vaccine. The sequencing used PBMCs, collected 5 days after the yellow fever booster vaccination. The chain uses TRBV20-1 and TRBJ2-7; 14 bases are shared with TRBD2. CDR3 coding DNA: TGCAGTGCTAGTCGGACTAGCGGGAGGTTGAGTGAGCAGTACTTC. Encoded protein: CSASRTSGRLSEQYF.